Shown below are 24 T cell receptor beta chains from a single sample sequenced in a study of blood T cells in healthy people across ages. For the second PCR, which ran for roughly 6 to 12 cycles, a sample-barcoded 5' primer and a J-beta primer mix were used. TCRdb fed the 5' RACE reads into MiXCR, producing one record per CDR3 protein. The table lists 550,000 to 600,000 distinct CDR3 sequences, approximately 27% of them singletons, with under 20% in the top ten. Sequencing was done on a sample of blood. The receptor set was obtained from a woman in her 70s in good health.

The chain has TRBV7-2 and TRBJ2-1; TRBD2 matches 11 bases. Unmatched junction bases numbered 6, after V lost 3 bases and J lost 8 bases. The CDR3 sequence is 15 residues long. Per germline, CDR1 SGHTA and CDR2 FQGNSA. The chain's CDR3 is CASSFLAGGPYEQFF. In DNA, the CDR3 is TGTGCCAGCAGCTTCCTAGCGGGGGGCCCCTATGAGCAGTTCTTC.

The chain employs TRBV7-9 and TRBJ2-3; D might be TRBD2 (5 bases). The CDR3 sequence is 18 residues long. The V and J ends lost 3 bases and 0 bases respectively, with 19 bases between them. Germline-derived CDR1 and CDR2 are SEHNR and FQNEAQ (reference sequence). CDR3 DNA: TGTGCCAGCAGCTTCGCCGGCCAAGGGAGTGACAGCACAGATACGCAGTATTTT. This translates into CASSFAGQGSDSTDTQYF.

J is TRBJ2-3 and V is TRBV20-1; D may be TRBD1 (5 bases). Trimming stripped 0 bases from V and 3 bases from J, with 13 bases between. Germline values: CDR1 DFQATT, CDR2 SNEGSKA (reference sequence). This CDR3 is built from 15 residues. CDR3 protein: CSARDLQGWTDTQYF. As DNA, the CDR3 is TGCAGTGCTAGAGATCTCCAGGGTTGGACAGATACGCAGTATTTT.

The rearrangement uses TRBV7-2 and TRBJ2-7, with no clear D. This CDR3 comprises 16 residues. The V and J ends lost 0 bases and 1 base respectively, with 13 bases between them. CDR1 SGHTA and CDR2 FQGNSA come from the germline V gene. DNA for the CDR3: TGTGCCAGCAGCTTAGCGCTGGGGTCCTTTTCCTACGAGCAGTACTTC. As protein: CASSLALGSFSYEQYF.

This sequence joins TRBV4-2 and TRBJ2-5; TRBD2 matches 9 bases. Germline V CDR1 and CDR2: LGHNA, YNFKEQ. The CDR3 length is 16 residues. The junction had 3 bases not matched to a gene; V was cut back by 1 base and J by 0 bases. The CDR3 bases are TGTGCCAGCAGCCAAGTCCTAGCGGGGTACCAAGAGACCCAGTACTTC. Amino acids: CASSQVLAGYQETQYF.

This clonotype has just a few counts. The genes are TRBV29-1 and TRBJ1-6; the D gene is possibly TRBD1 (5 bases). V dropped 8 bases and J dropped 9 bases, with 20 bases sitting between them. Germline V CDR1 and CDR2: SQVTM, ANQGSEA. The CDR3 covers 14 residues. The CDR3 bases are TGCAGCCCTGCTTCCAGGGTAGATCGTTCACCCCTCCACTTT. Its translation: CSPASRVDRSPLHF.

The chain joins TRBV28 to TRBJ1-2; TRBD1 might be the D (5 bases). Trimming stripped 4 bases from V and 4 bases from J, with 16 bases between. This CDR3 has 15 amino acids. CDR1 is MDHEN and CDR2 is SYDVKM in the germline V gene. CDR3 sequence reads: CASSYSPGRSYGYTF. Written as DNA, the CDR3 is TGTGCCAGCAGTTATAGCCCGGGACGGAGCTATGGCTACACCTTC.

The chain has TRBV7-2 and TRBJ2-4; 7 bases agree with TRBD2. From germline, CDR1 is SGHTA and CDR2 FQGNSA. This CDR3 is 13 amino acids long. V was clipped by 2 bases and J by 12 bases; unmatched bases: 7. CDR3 sequence: CASSLNGGGSQYF. DNA of the CDR3: TGTGCCAGCAGCTTAAACGGGGGAGGGAGTCAGTACTTC. The full variable domain, rest sourced from reference TRBV7-2 and TRBJ2-4, is GAGVSQSPSNKVTEKGKDVELRCDPISGHTALYWYRQSLGQGLEFLIYFQGNSAPDKSGLPSDRFSAERTGGSVSTLTIQRTQQEDSAVYLCASSLNGGGSQYFGAGTRLSVL.

The J gene is TRBJ2-3, the V gene TRBV20-1, with 10 bases lining up with TRBD2. CDR1 and CDR2 (germline): DFQATT, SNEGSKA (reference sequence). The J segment lost 1 base and the V segment lost 5 bases, leaving 9 bases of the junction unmatched. This CDR3 comprises 16 residues. The DNA of the CDR3 is TGCAGTGCTCGGGTTAGCGGGGGGACAGGCACAGATACGCAGTATTTT. Its translation is CSARVSGGTGTDTQYF.

This clonotype was seen only a few times. The chain has TRBV7-9 and TRBJ1-4, with D unresolved. The V gene lost 5 bases and the J gene lost 8 bases, with 18 bases spanning the gap. The germline gives CDR1 SEHNR, CDR2 FQNEAQ (reference sequence). This CDR3 is built from 15 residues. In DNA form, the CDR3 reads TGTGCCAGCAGCATTAGGACTGGAAACGTGGAAAAACTGTTTTTT. This sequence encodes CASSIRTGNVEKLFF.

This clonotype was counted a few times. The chain links TRBV20-1 to TRBJ2-5, with D unresolved. The CDR3 loop spans 12 amino acids. The germline CDR1 and CDR2 sequences are DFQATT and SNEGSKA (reference sequence). Trimming left V 6 bases short and J 2 bases short, with 10 bases between. CDR3 nucleotides: TGCAGTGCGGCAGGAACGCAAGAGACCCAGTACTTC. Translating it yields CSAAGTQETQYF.

This clonotype was picked up a small number of times. CDR3 nucleotides: TGTGCCAGCAGCCCACAGGAACTTAGCACAGATACGCAGTATTTT. It translates to CASSPQELSTDTQYF. The chain recombines TRBV7-2 with TRBJ2-3; D possibly corresponds to TRBD1 (5 bases). The CDR3 length is 15 residues. CDR1 and CDR2 (germline): SGHTA, FQGNSA. V was pared by 5 bases and J by 0 bases, with 12 bases between.

This clonotype was counted a few times. This chain links TRBV9 with TRBJ2-2; 10 positions match TRBD2. Germline CDR1 is SGDLS and CDR2 is YYNGEE. This CDR3 spans 17 amino acids. V lost 1 base and J lost 2; bases outside the gene matches: 5. The DNA of the CDR3 is TGTGCCAGCAGCGTACATAGCGGGGGGTCAAACACCGGGGAGCTGTTTTTT. Encoded protein: CASSVHSGGSNTGELFF.

This clonotype was picked up many times. The V call is TRBV14, the J call TRBJ1-2; TRBD1 matches at 7 bases. V lost 4 bases and J lost 5; bases outside the gene matches: 7. CDR3 length: 14 amino acids. Germline CDR1 and CDR2: SGHDN and FVKESK. CDR3 sequence (DNA): TGTGCCAGCAGCCCAGGACAGGACCTTTATGGCTACACCTTC. Translating it yields CASSPGQDLYGYTF.

The V and J genes are TRBV20-1 and TRBJ2-1; no definite D call. V lost 5 bases and J 0 bases, leaving 14 bases between the germline ends. From germline, CDR1 is DFQATT and CDR2 SNEGSKA (reference sequence). The CDR3 spans 15 residues. CDR3 nucleotide sequence: TGCAGTGCTTCGACTGTACGGAGCTCCTACAATGAGCAGTTCTTC. This translates into CSASTVRSSYNEQFF.

In this sample, this clonotype turned up a few times. This rearrangement joins TRBV5-1 to TRBJ1-1; 7 nucleotides line up with TRBD1. Trimming took 4 bases from V and 4 from J; bases not matched to a gene: 4. Germline loops: CDR1 SGHRS, CDR2 YFSETQ. This CDR3 region has 13 residues. DNA of the CDR3: TGCGCCAGCAGCCGTCCAGGGGGCACTGAAGCTTTCTTT. Residues: CASSRPGGTEAFF.

There are a few counts of this clonotype. The chain combines TRBV6-5 with TRBJ2-5, with 7 bases lining up with TRBD1. In germline, CDR1 is MNHEY, CDR2 SVGAGI. CDR3 length: 15 amino acids. Trimming cost V 1 base and J 4 bases; bases outside gene matches: 6. CDR3 region: CASSYWGTERETQYF. CDR3 DNA sequence: TGTGCCAGCAGTTACTGGGGGACAGAGAGAGAGACCCAGTACTTC.

The rearrangement joins TRBV2 to TRBJ1-5; the D is unclear. Germline CDR1 reads SNHLY; CDR2 reads FYNNEI. V shed 7 bases and J shed 2 bases, with 9 bases lying between them. CDR3 length equals 13 residues. The CDR3 loop reads CASKDGGNQPQHF. The CDR3 DNA is TGTGCCAGCAAGGATGGGGGCAATCAGCCCCAGCATTTT.

The J gene is TRBJ2-5, the V gene TRBV6-2 or TRBV6-3; perhaps TRBD2 as D (6 bases). Trimming stripped 8 bases from V and 2 bases from J, with 18 bases between. Germline V gene data show CDR1 as MNHEY and CDR2 as SVGEGT. The CDR3 has 15 amino acids. CDR3 sequence reads: CASCWRGAEQETQYF. In nucleotides, the CDR3 is TGTGCCAGCTGCTGGCGCGGGGCGGAACAAGAGACCCAGTACTTC.

The chain couples TRBV7-2 to TRBJ2-5, with 15 bases fitting TRBD2. The assigned J gene may be wrong: the sequence end matches TRBJ2-1 better. The CDR3 consists of 14 residues. CDR1 SGHTA and CDR2 FQGNSA come from the germline V gene. CDR3 region: CASTGTSGGYEQFF. In DNA, the CDR3 is TGTGCCAGCACCGGGACTAGCGGGGGGTATGAGCAGTTCTTC.

This clonotype came up a few times. The V call is TRBV12-3 or TRBV12-4, the J call TRBJ2-7; possibly TRBD2 for D (6 bases). CDR3 length equals 15 residues. V was pared by 6 bases and J by 1 base, with 16 bases between. The CDR3 DNA is TGTGCCAGCAGGGGGCGAGGGGCGGGATCCTACGAGCAGTACTTC. Translated: CASRGRGAGSYEQYF.

CDR3 nucleotide sequence: TGTGCCAGCACCGAAACACCGACAGGGAGGATGGAGACCCAGTACTTC. This encodes CASTETPTGRMETQYF. The chain has TRBV25-1 and TRBJ2-5; TRBD1 is a possible D gene (7 bases). CDR1 and CDR2 (germline): MGHDK, SYGVNS. The CDR3 is made up of 16 amino acids. The V end was cut by 7 bases, the J end by 5 bases, with 23 bases between.

The J gene is TRBJ1-2, the V gene TRBV2; D might be TRBD1 (6 bases). CDR1 and CDR2 (germline): SNHLY, FYNNEI. The CDR3 length is 18 residues. V lost 4 bases to trimming and J lost 5 bases, with 26 bases between them. DNA of the CDR3: TGTGCCAGCAGTGGACTACCAGGTCGGGGACTCAGGGGATATGGCTACACCTTC. It encodes CASSGLPGRGLRGYGYTF.

The CDR3 region is CASSEPEEYDSGNTIYF. The DNA for the CDR3 is TGTGCCAGCAGTGAACCGGAGGAGTACGACTCTGGAAACACCATATATTTT. This chain joins TRBV6-1 and TRBJ1-3; D call uncertain. The V gene's germline CDR1 is MNHNS and CDR2 SASEGT. This CDR3 is 17 amino acids long. V lost 2 bases and J lost 0, with 14 bases in between.